This T cell receptor beta chain emerged from a study of human T cells and chemical hapten exposure. TCRdb analysed the RACE reads with MiXCR anew, one entry per CDR3 protein. Seen here are tens of thousands of distinct CDR3 sequences, roughly a tenth observed once, and the top ten hold approximately 2.2%. Time point defined: patch test 1, 2 weeks after DPC sensitization. Specified treatment: therapeutic diphenylcyclopropenone sensitization with weekly scalp DPC. The sequenced sample was whole blood, obtained in connection with sensitization to the hapten diphenylcyclopropenone (DPC). This clonotype was sampled from a man between 35 and 55 years old with alopecia areata. Some clones in this sample may be carry-over from other donors' samples.

The CDR3 loop reads CASSFDRAQETQYF. DNA of the CDR3: TGTGCCAGCAGCTTCGACAGGGCCCAAGAGACCCAGTACTTC. The V and J genes are TRBV7-6 and TRBJ2-5; 7 nucleotides match TRBD1. This CDR3 is 14 amino acids long. Germline loops: CDR1 SGHVS, CDR2 FNYEAQ. V lost 3 bases to trimming and J lost 1 base; unmatched junction nucleotides: 2.